This T cell receptor (beta chain) was obtained from a study of shared clonotypes between healthy human individuals. The method was immunoSEQ multiplex PCR; TCRdb's version includes in-frame clones alone and lacks a portion of them. The table lists about 2.3 million clones, about nine tenths of them singletons. Germline CDR1 is MDHEN and CDR2 is SYDVKM. J gave up 1 base and V 5 bases, and 2 bases lay outside the gene matches. This CDR3 contains 15 residues. Material for sequencing was naive CD4+ T cells from PBMCs. Subset specified: CD45RA+ positively selected. This clonotype originated in a man in his late teens or twenties in good health. Some clones in this sample may be carry-over from other donors' samples. This sequence joins TRBV28 and TRBJ2-6, with TRBD1 identical over 7 bases. The CDR3 nucleotides read TGTGCCAGCAGTCACAGGGGATCTGGGGCCAACGTCCTGACTTTC. Translation gives CASSHRGSGANVLTF. Supplemented by reference TRBV28 and TRBJ2-6, the full variable domain reads DVKVTQSSRYLVKRTGEKVFLECVQDMDHENMFWYRQDPGLGLRLIYFSYDVKMKEKGDIPEGYSVSREKKERFSLILESASTNQTSMYLCASSHRGSGANVLTFGAGSRLTVL.